A single TCR beta chain is shown here with its context. The sample comes from a study of control samples from healthy donors and cancer patients. Repertoires were generated with immunoSEQ multiplex PCR, while TCRdb's copy carries only in-frame clones and drops some. The sample has roughly 190,000 clones; 91% are singletons. The V and J ends lost 5 bases and 7 bases respectively, with 15 bases between them. Germline-derived CDR1 and CDR2 are MNHEY and SMNVEV (reference sequence). The CDR3 sequence is 14 residues long. V and J are TRBV27 and TRBJ2-1; D gene uncertain. This sequence originates from a young man in good health. Sequencing was carried out using blood. The CDR3, as DNA: TGTGCCAGCAGTCCGTACCCCCGCGATAATGAGCAGTTCTTC. It encodes CASSPYPRDNEQFF.